This T cell receptor beta chain was recovered during a study of blood T cell repertoires in COVID-19. In the original analysis: Quantification of nucleated cells was approximated via reference gene primer amplification. Assay: immunoSEQ multiplex PCR; the TCRdb copy retains only in-frame clones and omits some. V and J calls and clone size come straight from that table; D and trimming were deduced from the DNA. The data hold about 180,000 clones, with 80% observed a single time. The receptor was derived from a man between 65 and 80 years old with active or convalescent COVID-19. Source material: peripheral blood.

The CDR3: CASSLGLAGSTDTQYF. CDR3 coding DNA: TGTGCCAGCAGCTTAGGACTAGCGGGGTCCACAGATACGCAGTATTTT. J is TRBJ2-3 and V is TRBV7-2; 11 nucleotides align to TRBD2. The trim removed 1 base at V and 2 bases at J, leaving 2 bases unmatched. Germline loops: CDR1 SGHTA, CDR2 FQGNSA. This CDR3 spans 16 amino acids.